This T cell receptor (beta chain) was obtained from a study of radiotherapy plus CTLA-4 blockade in lung cancer. Study-wide background: Objective responses were recorded in around 18% of patients, with disease control recorded in less than 40%. The study's findings and limits: Early clonal dynamics of blood T cells, together with interferon-beta, were reported as the best response predictor. In blood, after radiotherapy plus ipilimumab, tumor-derived TCR clones expanded.

The CDR3 is made up of 15 amino acids. Germline CDR1 and CDR2: SGHNT and YYREEE (reference sequence). V shed 6 bases and J 1 base; nucleotides not matched to a gene: 9. On this clone: The antigen is undetermined.

Measured with immunoSEQ multiplex PCR; TCRdb has only the in-frame clones, and not every one. This table holds about 57,000 clones, roughly 80% found once. Chemo-refractory metastatic non-small-cell lung cancer patients underwent focal radiation alongside CTLA-4 blockade with ipilimumab. The sample was peripheral blood, taken from a patient treated with radiotherapy plus ipilimumab. The rearrangement uses TRBV5-4 and TRBJ1-1; 7 bases agree with TRBD1. The receptor was isolated from a human donor with non-small cell lung cancer who had a complete response to radiotherapy plus ipilimumab. This chain's CDR3 is CASNQGGRQNTEAFF. As DNA, the CDR3 is TGTGCCAGCAACCAAGGGGGCAGGCAGAACACTGAAGCTTTCTTT.